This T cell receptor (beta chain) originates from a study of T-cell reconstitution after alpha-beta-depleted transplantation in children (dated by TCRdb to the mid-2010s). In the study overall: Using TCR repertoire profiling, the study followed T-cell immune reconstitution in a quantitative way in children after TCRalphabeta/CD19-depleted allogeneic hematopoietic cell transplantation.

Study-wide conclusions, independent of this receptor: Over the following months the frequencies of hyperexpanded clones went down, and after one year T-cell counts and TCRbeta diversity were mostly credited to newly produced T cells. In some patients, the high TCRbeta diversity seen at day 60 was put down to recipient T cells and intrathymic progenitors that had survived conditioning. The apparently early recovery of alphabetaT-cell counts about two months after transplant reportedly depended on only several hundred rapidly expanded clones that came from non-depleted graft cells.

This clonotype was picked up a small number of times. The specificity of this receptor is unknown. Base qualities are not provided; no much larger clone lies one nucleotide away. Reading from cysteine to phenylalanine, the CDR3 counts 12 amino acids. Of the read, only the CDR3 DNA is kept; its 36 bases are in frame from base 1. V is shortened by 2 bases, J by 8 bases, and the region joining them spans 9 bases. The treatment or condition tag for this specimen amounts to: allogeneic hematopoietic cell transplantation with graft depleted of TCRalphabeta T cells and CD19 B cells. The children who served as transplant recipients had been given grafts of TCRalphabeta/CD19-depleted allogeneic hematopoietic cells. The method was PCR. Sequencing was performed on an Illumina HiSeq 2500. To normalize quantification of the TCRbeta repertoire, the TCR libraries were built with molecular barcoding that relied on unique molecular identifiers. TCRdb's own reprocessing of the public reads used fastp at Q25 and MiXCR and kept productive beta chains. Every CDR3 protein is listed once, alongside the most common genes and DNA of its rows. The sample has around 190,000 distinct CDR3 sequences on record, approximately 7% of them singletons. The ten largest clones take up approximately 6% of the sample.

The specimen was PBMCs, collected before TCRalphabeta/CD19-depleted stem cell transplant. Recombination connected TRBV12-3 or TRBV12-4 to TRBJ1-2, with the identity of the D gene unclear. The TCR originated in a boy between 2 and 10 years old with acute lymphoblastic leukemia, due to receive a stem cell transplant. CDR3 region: CASSLRAGGYTF. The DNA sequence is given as TGTGCCAGCAGTTTACGGGCGGGGGGCTACACCTTC.